This T cell receptor (beta chain) derives from a study of T cell responses to AZD1222 COVID-19 vaccine. Trimming stripped 3 bases from V and 5 bases from J, with 22 bases between. The CDR3 totals 18 residues. Germline values: CDR1 KGHSH, CDR2 LQKENI. On this clone: No antigen is known for it.

Sequencing was performed with immunoSEQ multiplex PCR; in TCRdb, only in-frame clones are kept and a portion is missing. The sample has approximately 90,000 clones; about 89% are singletons. Findings and limits, study-wide: White British donors predominated, females outnumbered males, and clonal diversity was possibly underestimated. The number of AZD1222 recipients seropositive at baseline was only five or six. A rise in Spike-specific TCR breadth and depth followed two AZD1222 doses.

This TCR was sampled from an adult in good health. Sequencing used peripheral blood, obtained on day 0 of AZD1222 vaccination. The V gene is TRBV18, the J gene TRBJ2-2; D may be TRBD1 (6 bases). CDR3 amino acids: CASSPNSRTALRTGELFF. The CDR3 bases are TGTGCCAGCTCACCCAACTCCCGGACAGCCTTGAGGACCGGGGAGCTGTTTTTT.